The next 18 T cell receptor beta chains were all read from a single sample in a study of identical twins. Via MiXCR, TCRdb re-called the 5' RACE reads, giving one row per CDR3 protein. Of a few hundred thousand distinct CDR3 sequences listed, roughly 15% were seen once; the top ten hold roughly 0.46%. These data are also associated with another study on yellow fever vaccine responses in identical twins.

The specimen was CD4+ T cells sorted from blood. All receptors come from a young woman in good health.

This clonotype was detected only a few times. The rearrangement joins TRBV5-1 to TRBJ2-3, with D tentatively TRBD1 (5 bases). This CDR3 contains 15 residues. Germline V gene data show CDR1 as SGHRS and CDR2 as YFSETQ. V was shortened by 0 bases and J by 9 bases, with 17 bases between the two germline ends. CDR3 protein: CASSLVSTGFMTQYF. The CDR3 bases are TGCGCCAGCAGCTTGGTTAGCACAGGCTTTATGACGCAGTATTTT.

This clonotype occurred many times. The chain recombines TRBV3-1 with TRBJ1-5; D not resolved. Germline V gene data show CDR1 as LGHDT and CDR2 as YNNKEL (reference sequence). V shed 3 bases and J shed 1 base, with 1 base lying between them. The CDR3 runs to 12 residues. The CDR3, as DNA: TGTGCCAGCAGCCAGAGCAATCAGCCCCAGCATTTT. This sequence encodes CASSQSNQPQHF.

This chain joins TRBV7-8 and TRBJ2-1; 8 nucleotides align to TRBD1. V lost 2 bases and J lost 7; bases outside the gene matches: 10. The CDR3 is 16 residues long. Germline lookup yields CDR1 SGHVS and CDR2 FQNEAQ. The chain's CDR3 is CASSLPPGQVGNEQFF. The CDR3 DNA reads as TGTGCCAGCAGCTTACCTCCGGGACAGGTCGGAAATGAGCAGTTCTTC.

This clonotype appeared a few times. The rearrangement uses TRBV5-1 and TRBJ1-1, with D unresolved. Germline V gives CDR1 SGHRS, CDR2 YFSETQ. V was trimmed by 5 bases and J by 0 bases, leaving 11 bases between them. The CDR3 is 14 amino acids. Here the CDR3 reads CASSYGLLNTEAFF. CDR3 bases: TGCGCCAGCAGTTACGGACTGCTGAACACTGAAGCTTTCTTT.

This clonotype occurred a few times. The chain is built from TRBV7-8 and TRBJ2-1, with D tentatively TRBD2 (5 bases). Looked up from germline, CDR1 is SGHVS and CDR2 is FQNEAQ. Trimming took off 1 base at V and 12 bases at J, with 13 bases between the two ends. There are 13 residues in the CDR3. The CDR3 loop reads CASSLGDPGGQFF. The CDR3 nucleotides read TGTGCCAGCAGCTTAGGTGACCCCGGAGGGCAGTTCTTC.

This clonotype has only a few counts. This chain joins TRBV20-1 and TRBJ2-5, with 13 bases lining up with TRBD2. Trimming cost V 4 bases and J 2 bases; bases outside gene matches: 16. Germline CDR1 and CDR2: DFQATT and SNEGSKA (reference sequence). The CDR3 covers 19 residues. The CDR3 DNA sequence: TGCAGTGCTACAAGCTCGAACAAAGGGACTAGCGGGGTACAAGAGACCCAGTACTTC. This encodes CSATSSNKGTSGVQETQYF.

The chain has TRBV5-1 and TRBJ2-7; 7 bases align to TRBD1. This CDR3 region has 14 residues. Germline V gene lookup returns CDR1 SGHRS and CDR2 YFSETQ. Trimming removed 2 bases from V and 2 bases from J; junction bases left unmatched: 4. CDR3 coding DNA: TGCGCCAGCAGCTTCGAGGGGGCCCCCTACGAGCAGTACTTC. It encodes CASSFEGAPYEQYF.

This clonotype was observed at least ten times. This rearrangement joins TRBV7-8 to TRBJ2-7; no clear D gene. The ends were cut back, 3 bases at V and 7 bases at J, with 13 bases in the middle. The CDR3 contains 13 residues. Germline V gives CDR1 SGHVS, CDR2 FQNEAQ. This chain's CDR3 is CASSFVNAGEQYV. The CDR3, as DNA: TGTGCCAGCAGCTTTGTCAACGCCGGGGAGCAGTACGTC.

This clonotype was recorded a few times. J is TRBJ2-3 and V is TRBV29-1, with D unclear. The CDR3 is 12 residues long. The germline V gene has CDR1 SQVTM and CDR2 ANQGSEA. V was cut by 2 bases and J by 4 bases, with 7 bases left in between. CDR3 sequence (DNA): TGCAGCGTTGAACCTCTTGCAGATACGCAGTATTTT. Amino acids: CSVEPLADTQYF.

This chain uses TRBV2 with TRBJ2-1; TRBD1 agrees at 10 bases. V lost 3 bases and J lost 6; bases outside the gene matches: 5. The CDR3 spans 15 residues. Looked up from germline, CDR1 is SNHLY and CDR2 is FYNNEI. CDR3 nucleotides: TGTGCCAGCAGTGAGGGGGACAGGGGACCCAATGAGCAGTTCTTC. Translating gives CASSEGDRGPNEQFF. Full variable domain (rest looked up from reference TRBV2 and TRBJ2-1): EPEVTQTPSHQVTQMGQEVILRCVPISNHLYFYWYRQILGQKVEFLVSFYNNEISEKSEIFDDQFSVERPDGSNFTLKIRSTKLEDSAMYFCASSEGDRGPNEQFFGPGTRLTVL.

The CDR3 nucleotides are TGCAGTGCGGTACAGGGCGATCAGCCCCAGCATTTT. The encoded protein is CSAVQGDQPQHF. V and J are TRBV20-1 and TRBJ1-5, with a weak D call TRBD1 (6 bases). Trimming stripped 6 bases from V and 5 bases from J, with 11 bases between. The CDR3 is 12 amino acids. The germline gives CDR1 DFQATT, CDR2 SNEGSKA (reference sequence).

The V gene is TRBV2, the J gene TRBJ2-5; the D gene is possibly TRBD2 (7 bases). The CDR3 consists of 15 residues. Trimming cost V 4 bases and J 5 bases, with 17 bases left between them. The V gene's germline CDR1 is SNHLY and CDR2 FYNNEI. The CDR3 loop reads CASSVQGGSWETQYF. As DNA, the CDR3 is TGTGCCAGCAGTGTACAGGGAGGGAGTTGGGAGACCCAGTACTTC.

This clonotype has a handful of counts. This chain uses TRBV4-2 with TRBJ2-3; 7 bases are shared with TRBD1. This CDR3 contains 14 residues. Germline CDR1 LGHNA, CDR2 YNFKEQ. Trimming at V came to 6 bases and at J to 5 bases, leaving 8 bases not matched to a gene. CDR3 DNA sequence: TGTGCCAGCAGTCGGATTCAGGGGGAAGATACGCAGTATTTT. This translates into CASSRIQGEDTQYF.

This clonotype was seen more than once but under ten times. This chain uses TRBV7-8 with TRBJ2-7, with TRBD1 matching over 8 bases. CDR1 and CDR2 from the germline V gene are SGHVS and FQNEAQ. CDR3 length: 18 residues. V dropped 2 bases and J dropped 4; count of bases not matched to a gene: 16. The CDR3, as DNA: TGTGCCAGCAGCTTACCCCGACCGGGACAGGCCGGGGTATACGAGCAGTACTTC. It encodes CASSLPRPGQAGVYEQYF.

The J gene is TRBJ2-5, the V gene TRBV24-1; TRBD1 matches 8 bases. The CDR3 has 16 residues. Germline loops: CDR1 KGHDR, CDR2 SFDVKD. The V and J ends lost 3 bases and 2 bases, in that order; junction bases with no gene match: 7. Here the CDR3 DNA reads TGTGCCACCAGTGATCCGACGGGACAGGTGCAAGAGACCCAGTACTTC. Translation: CATSDPTGQVQETQYF.

The sample holds a few counts of this clonotype. The V call is TRBV7-2, the J call TRBJ1-1, with 7 bases aligning to TRBD1. V lost 6 bases to trimming and J lost 1 base; unmatched junction nucleotides: 8. The length of the CDR3 is 15 residues. The germline gives CDR1 SGHTA, CDR2 FQGNSA. CDR3 protein: CASRRTGTENTEAFF. Here the CDR3 DNA reads TGTGCCAGCAGACGGACCGGGACAGAGAACACTGAAGCTTTCTTT.

The rearrangement joins TRBV7-8 to TRBJ2-7; 8 nucleotides match TRBD2. The length of the CDR3 is 17 residues. Germline CDR1 and CDR2: SGHVS and FQNEAQ. Unmatched junction bases numbered 10, after V lost 1 base and J lost 2 bases. CDR3 sequence reads: CASSLGEGLGGTYEQYF. CDR3 coding DNA: TGTGCCAGCAGCTTAGGGGAGGGACTAGGGGGGACCTACGAGCAGTACTTC.

This clonotype turned up a few times. V gene TRBV4-1 combines with J gene TRBJ2-5; 7 positions match TRBD2. CDR1 is MGHRA and CDR2 is YSYEKL in the germline V gene. V shed 0 bases and J 4 bases; nucleotides not matched to a gene: 11. This CDR3 contains 17 residues. The CDR3 region is CASSQDPGGTGGETQYF. Written as DNA, the CDR3 is TGCGCCAGCAGCCAAGATCCGGGCGGAACGGGGGGAGAGACCCAGTACTTC.